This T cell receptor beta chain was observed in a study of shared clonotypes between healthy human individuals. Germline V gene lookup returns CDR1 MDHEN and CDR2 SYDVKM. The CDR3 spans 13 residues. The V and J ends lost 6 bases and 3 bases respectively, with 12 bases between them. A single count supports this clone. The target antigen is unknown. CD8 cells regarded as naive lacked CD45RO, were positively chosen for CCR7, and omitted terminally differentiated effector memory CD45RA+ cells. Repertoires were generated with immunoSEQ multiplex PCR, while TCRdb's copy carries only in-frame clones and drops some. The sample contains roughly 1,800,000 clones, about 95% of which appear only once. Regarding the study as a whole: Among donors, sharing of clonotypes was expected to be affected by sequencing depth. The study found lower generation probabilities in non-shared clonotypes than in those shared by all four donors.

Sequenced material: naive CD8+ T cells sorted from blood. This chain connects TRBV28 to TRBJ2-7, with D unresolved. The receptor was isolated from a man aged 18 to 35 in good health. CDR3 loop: CASSPGGDYEQYF. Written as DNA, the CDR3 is TGTGCCAGCAGCCCCGGTGGGGACTACGAGCAGTACTTC. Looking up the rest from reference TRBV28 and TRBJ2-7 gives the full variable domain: DVKVTQSSRYLVKRTGEKVFLECVQDMDHENMFWYRQDPGLGLRLIYFSYDVKMKEKGDIPEGYSVSREKKERFSLILESASTNQTSMYLCASSPGGDYEQYFGPGTRLTVT.